This T cell receptor beta chain was sequenced for a study of metastatic and nonmetastatic thyroid tumors. Regarding the study as a whole: Across blood and tumor, TCR beta diversity in malignant thyroid tumors was reportedly significantly higher than in benign nodules.

Regarding this clone: What it binds is not known.

V shed 1 base, J shed 8 bases, and the junction held 5 bases outside the gene matches. CDR1 and CDR2 (germline): GTSNPN, SVGIG (reference sequence). This CDR3 spans 14 amino acids. The entire patient cohort was treatment-naive prior to thyroid surgery. As originally analysed: A distant-metastasis classifier for papillary thyroid cancer was built using CDR3 differences across clinicopathological groups. TCRdb re-processed the PCR reads through MiXCR. None of the V and J calls come from the authors' own analysis; TCRdb made them. Here the sample spans about 38,000 clones, less than 50% being singletons.

Sequences were obtained from tumor tissue. The origin of this receptor is a male donor with papillary thyroid cancer or a benign thyroid nodule (not recorded which). Some clones in this sample may be carry-over from other donors' samples. The genes are TRBV30 and TRBJ1-4; TRBD1 matches 9 bases. The CDR3 is CAWSGGTGQEKLFF. The CDR3 bases are TGTGCCTGGAGTGGGGGGACAGGGCAAGAAAAACTGTTTTTT.